This T cell receptor (beta chain) was sequenced for a study of T cell changes during pregnancy in multiple sclerosis. The sample holds one count of this clone. Repertoires were generated with immunoSEQ multiplex PCR, while TCRdb's copy carries only in-frame clones and drops some. The sample shows about 59,000 clones, roughly 90% of them seen only once. The receptor comes from a female donor with multiple sclerosis, enrolled in a pregnancy study. The specimen comprised peripheral blood, sampled in the first trimester of pregnancy.

DNA of the CDR3: TGCGCCAGCAGCCAAGATCATATGGGAGGTCCTAGCACAGATACGCAGTATTTT. It yields the protein CASSQDHMGGPSTDTQYF. This chain uses TRBV4-3 with TRBJ2-3; possible D gene TRBD2, 6 bases. This CDR3 spans 18 amino acids. V was pared by 0 bases and J by 0 bases, with 16 bases between. Germline CDR1 and CDR2: LGHNA and YSLEER.